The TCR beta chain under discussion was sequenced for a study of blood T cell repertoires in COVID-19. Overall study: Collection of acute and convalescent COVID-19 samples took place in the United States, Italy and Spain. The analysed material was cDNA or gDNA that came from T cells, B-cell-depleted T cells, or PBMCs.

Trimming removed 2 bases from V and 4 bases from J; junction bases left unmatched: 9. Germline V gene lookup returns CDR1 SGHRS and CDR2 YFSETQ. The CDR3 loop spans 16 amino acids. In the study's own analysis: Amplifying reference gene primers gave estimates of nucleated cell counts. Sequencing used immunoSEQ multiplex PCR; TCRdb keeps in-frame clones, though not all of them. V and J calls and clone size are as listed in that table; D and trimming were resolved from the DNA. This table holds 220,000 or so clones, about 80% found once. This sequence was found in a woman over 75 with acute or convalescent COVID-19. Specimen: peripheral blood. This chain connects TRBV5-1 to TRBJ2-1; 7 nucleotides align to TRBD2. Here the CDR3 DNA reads TGCGCCAGCAGCTTTGAGGAGACTAGCTTATACAATGAGCAGTTCTTC. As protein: CASSFEETSLYNEQFF.